One sample yielded the 11 T cell receptor beta chains listed below, sequenced in a study of T cells in Graves' hyperthyroidism and ophthalmopathy (dated by TCRdb to between 2018 and 2020). The library was made by multiplex PCR. Sequenced using an Illumina HiSeq 2000. The TCR beta CDR3 regions were amplified from the RNA transcripts. For the first round of RT-PCR on the TCR CDR3, the HTBI primer set was used together with the Qiagen OneStep RT-PCR kit. The raw public reads went through TCRdb reprocessing: fastp at Q25, MiXCR clone calling, in-frame beta chains kept. CDR3 protein duplicates are merged, each entry listing the most common genes and DNA. Present in this sample are a few hundred thousand distinct CDR3 sequences, about 16% of which were seen just once. Less than 35% of the sample belongs to the ten largest clones. Sequencing used blood. Receptors originate from a woman aged 25 to 39 with Graves' hyperthyroidism.

In regard to this clonotype: A much larger clonotype is one base distant, so this may be a read error. The chain couples TRBV7-2 to TRBJ2-7; D uncertain. The germline CDR1 and CDR2 sequences are SGHTA and FQGNSA. The CDR3 contains 14 residues. CDR3 amino acids: CVSSPLAVSYEQYF. CDR3 sequence (DNA): TGTGTCAGCAGCCCCTTGGCGGTGTCCTACGAGCAGTACTTC.

This clonotype showed up many times. The chain is built from TRBV5-5 and TRBJ2-5, with TRBD2 identical over 14 bases. V shed 6 bases and J 2 bases; nucleotides not matched to a gene: 3. CDR1 and CDR2 from the germline V gene are SGHKS and YYEKEE (reference sequence). The CDR3 loop spans 15 amino acids. The CDR3 reads CASTRLAGGQETQYF. CDR3 in DNA: TGTGCCAGCACCCGACTAGCGGGAGGGCAAGAGACCCAGTACTTC.

The chain is built from TRBV5-6 and TRBJ2-7, with D uncertain. The V gene's germline CDR1 is SGHDT and CDR2 YYEEEE. The CDR3 has 13 amino acids. The V gene lost 0 bases and the J gene lost 5 bases, with 9 bases spanning the gap. CDR3 nucleotides: TGTGCCAGCAGCTTGGTGAAGGGAAACGAGCAGTACTTC. It translates to CASSLVKGNEQYF.

The gene calls are TRBV29-1 and TRBJ2-1, with TRBD1 matching over 8 bases. The V segment lost 5 bases and the J segment 2 bases; nucleotides outside the gene matches: 11. The germline V gene encodes CDR1 SQVTM and CDR2 ANQGSEA. The CDR3 runs 16 residues. The CDR3 DNA is TGCAGCGTTCGTACATATGACAGGGGAACCTACAATGAGCAGTTCTTC. Amino acid sequence: CSVRTYDRGTYNEQFF.

This clonotype was counted only a few times. The CDR3 DNA follows: TGTGCCACCAGCAGAGATTCCCTAGCGGGAGACTACGAGCAGTACTTC. Protein sequence: CATSRDSLAGDYEQYF. J is TRBJ2-7 and V is TRBV15; the match to TRBD2 covers 10 bases. In germline, CDR1 is LNHNV, CDR2 YYDKDF (reference sequence). The CDR3 has 16 residues. After removal of 0 bases from V and 3 bases from J, the junction contained 5 bases not matched to a gene. The full variable domain, with the rest looked up from reference TRBV15 and TRBJ2-7, is DAMVIQNPRYQVTQFGKPVTLSCSQTLNHNVMYWYQQKSSQAPKLLFHYYDKDFNNEADTPDNFQSRRPNTSFCFLDIRSPGLGDTAMYLCATSRDSLAGDYEQYFGPGTRLTVT.

A remark on this clonotype: A much larger clone lies one base from this, so it may be a read error. This sequence joins TRBV30 and TRBJ2-1, with D perhaps matching TRBD1 (7 bases). This CDR3 spans 9 amino acids. In germline, CDR1 is GTSNPN, CDR2 SVGIG (reference sequence). The CDR3 region is CTGGGPQFF. CDR3 sequence (DNA): TGTACTGGAGGGGGCCCACAGTTCTTC.

This clonotype was seen at least ten times. The V call is TRBV5-1, the J call TRBJ2-7, with a possible D match to TRBD1 (5 bases). The V end lost 4 bases, the J end lost 5 bases, and 16 bases lay between the germline ends. CDR1 is SGHRS, CDR2 YFSETQ, per germline. The CDR3 is made up of 14 amino acids. This chain's CDR3 is CASSAQRGWDEQYF. CDR3 in DNA: TGCGCCAGCAGCGCCCAAAGGGGCTGGGACGAGCAGTACTTC.

This clonotype was observed a single time. The gene calls are TRBV28 and TRBJ2-7; 10 bases are a match to TRBD2. CDR3 length: 17 residues. The germline V gene has CDR1 MDHEN and CDR2 SYDVKM. Trimming removed 5 bases from V and 4 bases from J; junction bases left unmatched: 14. CDR3: CASSTEPLGLAAYEQYF. The DNA for the CDR3 is TGTGCCAGCAGTACTGAACCCCTCGGACTAGCGGCGTACGAGCAGTACTTC.

The chain employs TRBV29-1 and TRBJ2-1; 8 nucleotides match TRBD2. V was clipped by 5 bases and J by 1 base; unmatched bases: 4. Germline-derived CDR1 and CDR2 are SQVTM and ANQGSEA. CDR3 length: 14 amino acids. This CDR3 reads CSVLGTRSYNEQFF. CDR3 nucleotides: TGCAGCGTTTTAGGGACTAGATCCTACAATGAGCAGTTCTTC.

This clonotype has ten or more counts. The rearrangement joins TRBV7-8 to TRBJ2-3, with D perhaps TRBD1 (5 bases). The V end lost 0 bases, the J end lost 0 bases, and 16 bases lay between the germline ends. This CDR3 contains 18 residues. CDR1 and CDR2 from the germline V gene are SGHVS and FQNEAQ. The CDR3 sequence: CASSLAEGAVSSTDTQYF. The CDR3 nucleotides are TGTGCCAGCAGCTTAGCGGAAGGGGCAGTCTCTAGCACAGATACGCAGTATTTT.

Ten or more counts support this clonotype. This chain uses TRBV30 with TRBJ2-7; TRBD2 matches at 15 bases. The germline gives CDR1 GTSNPN, CDR2 SVGIG (reference sequence). With 2 bases clipped from V and 7 bases from J, the junction kept 15 bases outside the gene matches. This CDR3 contains 18 residues. The CDR3 loop is CAWSPGTGTSGRRREQYF. The CDR3 coding sequence is TGTGCCTGGAGTCCCGGGACAGGGACTAGCGGGAGGCGTCGGGAGCAGTACTTC.